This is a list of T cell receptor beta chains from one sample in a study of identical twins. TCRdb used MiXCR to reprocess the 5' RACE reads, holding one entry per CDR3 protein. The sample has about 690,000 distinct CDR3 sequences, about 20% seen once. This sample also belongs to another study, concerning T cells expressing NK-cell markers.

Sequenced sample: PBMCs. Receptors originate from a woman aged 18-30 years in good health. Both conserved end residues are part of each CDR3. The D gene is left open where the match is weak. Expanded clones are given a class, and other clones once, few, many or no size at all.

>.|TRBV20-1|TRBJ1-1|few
CSARFSKVNTEAFF
TGCAGTGCTAGATTCTCCAAAGTGAACACTGAAGCTTTCTTT
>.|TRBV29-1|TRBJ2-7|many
CSVARRQSYEQYF
TGCAGCGTTGCCAGACGGCAATCCTACGAGCAGTACTTC
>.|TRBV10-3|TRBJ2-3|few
CAISESPGSDADTQYF
TGTGCCATCAGTGAGTCCCCCGGGAGTGATGCAGATACGCAGTATTTT
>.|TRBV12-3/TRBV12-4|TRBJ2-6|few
CASLDRNSGANVLTF
TGTGCCAGCTTAGACCGCAACTCTGGGGCCAACGTCCTGACTTTC
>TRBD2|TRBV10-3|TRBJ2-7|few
CAIKSSGAYEQYF
TGTGCCATCAAGTCTAGCGGGGCGTACGAGCAGTACTTC
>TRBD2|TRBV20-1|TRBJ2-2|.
CSATAGVYTGELFF
TGCAGTGCCACAGCGGGAGTGTACACCGGGGAGCTGTTTTTT
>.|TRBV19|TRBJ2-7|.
CASREGVTNEQYF
TGTGCCAGTAGAGAAGGGGTTACGAACGAGCAGTACTTC
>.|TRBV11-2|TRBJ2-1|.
CASSPQRTPYNEQFF
TGTGCCAGCAGCCCCCAGAGGACTCCTTACAATGAGCAGTTCTTC
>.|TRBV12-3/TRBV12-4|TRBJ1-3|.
CASSPLRGSGNTIYF
TGTGCCAGCAGCCCCCTTCGGGGCTCTGGAAACACCATATATTTT
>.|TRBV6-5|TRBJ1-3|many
CASSYQLRSGNTIYF
TGTGCCAGCAGTTACCAGTTACGCTCTGGAAACACCATATATTTT
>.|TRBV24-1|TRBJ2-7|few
CATSVSYEQYF
TGTGCCACCAGTGTCTCCTACGAGCAGTACTTC
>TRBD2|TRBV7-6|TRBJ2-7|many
CASSSLSHGRLNEQYF
TGTGCCAGCAGCTCTTTGTCTCACGGGAGGTTGAACGAGCAGTACTTC
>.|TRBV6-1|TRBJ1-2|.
CASRSRAGYHHTF
TGTGCCAGCAGATCCCGGGCCGGATATCATCACACCTTC
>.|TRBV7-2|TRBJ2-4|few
CASSLILGIQYF
TGTGCCAGCAGCTTAATCTTAGGAATTCAGTACTTC
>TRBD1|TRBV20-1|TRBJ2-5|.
CSASRGPGQETQYF
TGCAGTGCTAGCAGGGGGCCGGGTCAAGAGACCCAGTACTTC
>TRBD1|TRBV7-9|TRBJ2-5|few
CASATGGRETQYF
TGTGCCAGCGCAACAGGGGGCCGAGAGACCCAGTACTTC
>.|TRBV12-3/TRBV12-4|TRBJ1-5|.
CASRGTGQLNQPQHF
TGTGCCAGCAGAGGAACCGGACAGCTCAATCAGCCCCAGCATTTT
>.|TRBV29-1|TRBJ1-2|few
CSVDAREGYGYTF
TGCAGCGTTGATGCCAGGGAGGGCTATGGCTACACCTTC
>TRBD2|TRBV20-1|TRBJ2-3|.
CSAWGRARVLDTQYF
TGCAGTGCTTGGGGGAGGGCCAGGGTGCTAGATACGCAGTATTTT
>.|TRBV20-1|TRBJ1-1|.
CSPEGRNTEAFF
TGCAGTCCGGAGGGGAGGAACACTGAAGCTTTCTTT
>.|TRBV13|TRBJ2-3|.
CASSLGRGQDTQYF
TGTGCCAGCAGCTTAGGGCGGGGTCAAGATACGCAGTATTTT
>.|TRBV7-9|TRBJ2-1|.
CASSSREKTEQFF
TGTGCCAGCAGCTCCCGTGAGAAGACTGAGCAGTTCTTC
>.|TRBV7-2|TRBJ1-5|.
CASSQYNRVLSNQPQHF
TGTGCCAGCAGCCAATACAACAGGGTCCTTAGCAATCAGCCCCAGCATTTT
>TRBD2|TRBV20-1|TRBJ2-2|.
CSATPAGGGTGELFF
TGCAGTGCTACCCCAGCGGGAGGGGGCACCGGGGAGCTGTTTTTT
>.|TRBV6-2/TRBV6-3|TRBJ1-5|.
CASSWRSNQPQHF
TGTGCCAGCAGTTGGAGGAGCAATCAGCCCCAGCATTTT
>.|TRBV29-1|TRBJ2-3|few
CSVDRGGTDTQYF
TGCAGCGTTGATAGGGGGGGCACAGATACGCAGTATTTT
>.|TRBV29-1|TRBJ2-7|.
CSVDLPDSPYEQYF
TGCAGCGTTGACCTACCCGACAGCCCCTACGAGCAGTACTTC
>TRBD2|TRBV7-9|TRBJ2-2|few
CASRRSGSGTGELFF
TGTGCCAGCAGACGTAGCGGGAGCGGTACCGGGGAGCTGTTTTTT
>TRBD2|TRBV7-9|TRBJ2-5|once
CASSLVLAGAETQYF
TGTGCCAGCAGCTTAGTTCTAGCGGGGGCGGAGACCCAGTACTTC
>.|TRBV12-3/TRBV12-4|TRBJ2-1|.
CASSLGGPEQFF
TGTGCCAGCAGTTTGGGGGGTCCTGAGCAGTTCTTC
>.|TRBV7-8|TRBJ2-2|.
CASSLAGMNTGELFF
TGTGCCAGCAGCTTAGCAGGGATGAACACCGGGGAGCTGTTTTTT
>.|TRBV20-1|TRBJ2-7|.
CSALDGPEQYF
TGCAGTGCCCTAGACGGCCCCGAGCAGTACTTC
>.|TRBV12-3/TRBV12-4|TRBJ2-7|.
CASSLGIGGGATKYF
TGTGCCAGCAGTTTAGGTATTGGAGGGGGCGCAACCAAGTACTTC
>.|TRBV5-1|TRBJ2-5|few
CASTGGRETQYF
TGCGCCAGCACCGGGGGCCGGGAGACCCAGTACTTC
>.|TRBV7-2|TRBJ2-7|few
CASSRGGREQYF
TGTGCCAGCAGCCGAGGGGGGCGGGAGCAGTACTTC
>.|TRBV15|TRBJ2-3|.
CATRYNSLDTQYF
TGTGCCACCCGCTACAACTCTTTGGATACGCAGTATTTT
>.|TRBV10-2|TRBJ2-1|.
CASSESRSNNEQFF
TGCGCCAGCAGTGAGTCAAGGAGTAACAATGAGCAGTTCTTC
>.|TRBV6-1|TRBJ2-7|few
CASSTLRGSYEQYF
TGTGCCAGCAGTACCCTCCGAGGGTCCTACGAGCAGTACTTC
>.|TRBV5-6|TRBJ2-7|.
CASSLEGRTRYF
TGTGCCAGCAGCTTGGAAGGCAGGACGAGGTACTTC
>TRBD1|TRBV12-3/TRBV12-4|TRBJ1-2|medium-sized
CASSFGDRGKGNYGYTF
TGTGCCAGCAGTTTCGGGGACAGGGGCAAGGGTAACTATGGCTACACCTTC
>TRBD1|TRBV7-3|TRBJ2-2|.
CASSLRGGASGELFF
TGTGCCAGCAGCTTAAGAGGGGGCGCTTCCGGGGAGCTGTTTTTT
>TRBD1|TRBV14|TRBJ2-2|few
CASSRDRVNGELFF
TGTGCCAGCAGCCGGGACAGGGTTAACGGGGAGCTGTTTTTT
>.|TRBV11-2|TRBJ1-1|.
CASSRNPDNLAQAFF
TGTGCCAGCAGCCGAAACCCCGACAATCTTGCTCAAGCTTTCTTT
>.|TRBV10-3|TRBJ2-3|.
CAIRTVITDTQYF
TGTGCCATTCGAACCGTGATCACAGATACGCAGTATTTT
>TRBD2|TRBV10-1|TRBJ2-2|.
CASSPRTSATGELFF
TGCGCCAGCAGCCCAAGGACTAGCGCGACCGGGGAGCTGTTTTTT
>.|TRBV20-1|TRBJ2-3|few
CSARVSRTAYRDTQYF
TGCAGTGCTAGAGTCAGTCGGACAGCGTATAGAGATACGCAGTATTTT
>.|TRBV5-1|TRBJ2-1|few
CASSWSGTSSYNEQFF
TGCGCCAGCAGCTGGTCAGGAACTAGCTCCTACAATGAGCAGTTCTTC
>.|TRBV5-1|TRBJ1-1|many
CASGASNTEAFF
TGCGCCAGCGGGGCCTCGAACACTGAAGCTTTCTTT
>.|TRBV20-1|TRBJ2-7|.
CSARDLFGGVSNEQYF
TGCAGTGCTAGAGATCTTTTCGGGGGAGTAAGCAACGAGCAGTACTTC
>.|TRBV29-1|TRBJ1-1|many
CSVAEQGNTEAFF
TGCAGCGTCGCGGAGCAGGGGAACACTGAAGCTTTCTTT
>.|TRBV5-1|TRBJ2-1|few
CASSFRDMVYNEQFF
TGCGCCAGCAGCTTCCGGGACATGGTTTACAATGAGCAGTTCTTC
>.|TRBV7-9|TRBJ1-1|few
CASSPRIDTEAFF
TGTGCCAGCAGCCCACGGATCGACACTGAAGCTTTCTTT
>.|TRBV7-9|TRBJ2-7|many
CASSLTLGEQYF
TGTGCCAGCAGCTTAACCTTGGGCGAGCAGTACTTC
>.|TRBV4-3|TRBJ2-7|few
CASSQDTGLPQQYF
TGCGCCAGCAGCCAAGATACAGGACTCCCGCAGCAGTACTTC
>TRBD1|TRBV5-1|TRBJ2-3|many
CASSIGTATDTQYF
TGCGCCAGCAGCATAGGGACAGCCACAGATACGCAGTATTTT
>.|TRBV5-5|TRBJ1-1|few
CASSFLASSEAFF
TGTGCCAGCAGCTTTCTCGCGTCTTCTGAAGCTTTCTTT
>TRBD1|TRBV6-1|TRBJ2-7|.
CASGTDRGYEQYF
TGTGCCAGCGGGACGGACAGGGGTTACGAGCAGTACTTC
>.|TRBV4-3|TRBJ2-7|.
CASTDRYPVGYEQYF
TGCGCCAGCACCGACAGGTACCCAGTCGGCTACGAGCAGTACTTC
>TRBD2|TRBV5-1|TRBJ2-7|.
CASSTGGGQTSYEQYF
TGCGCCAGCAGCACGGGAGGGGGGCAAACGTCCTACGAGCAGTACTTC
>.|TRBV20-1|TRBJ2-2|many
CSARDRALGTGELFF
TGCAGTGCTAGAGACAGGGCCCTTGGCACCGGGGAGCTGTTTTTT